The 32 T cell receptor beta chains below all came from one sample that was sequenced in a study of blood T cells in healthy people across ages. A second roughly 6 to 12 cycle PCR used barcoded and J-beta primers. TCRdb fed the 5' RACE reads into MiXCR, producing one record per CDR3 protein. The table lists 1.5 million to 1.9 million distinct CDR3 sequences, roughly two fifths of them singletons, with 4% in the top ten. Sequencing was done on a sample of blood. Receptors originate from a woman aged 18-30 years in good health.

The chain carries TRBV9 and TRBJ2-1, with D possibly being TRBD1 or TRBD2 (6 bases each). This CDR3 region has 14 residues. Trimming cost V 0 bases and J 10 bases, with 14 bases left between them. The germline CDR1 and CDR2 sequences are SGDLS and YYNGEE. Here the CDR3 DNA reads TGTGCCAGCAGCGTAGTGCCGGGGGCAGAAGAGCAGTTCTTC. It translates to CASSVVPGAEEQFF.

This chain joins TRBV18 and TRBJ2-3, with 7 bases matching TRBD1. Germline assignment: CDR1 KGHSH and CDR2 LQKENI. V lost 3 bases and J lost 1; bases outside the gene matches: 7. CDR3 size: 16 residues. CDR3 sequence reads: CASSPAGTVRTDTQYF. The CDR3 bases are TGTGCCAGCTCACCGGCCGGGACAGTCCGCACAGATACGCAGTATTTT.

The V and J genes are TRBV27 and TRBJ2-7, with D perhaps TRBD1 or TRBD2 (7 bases each). The CDR3 totals 15 residues. The V and J ends lost 5 bases and 3 bases respectively, with 17 bases between them. The germline gives CDR1 MNHEY, CDR2 SMNVEV (reference sequence). The CDR3 nucleotides read TGTGCCAGCAGTCGCACTTCAGGGGGGGTCTACGAGCAGTACTTC. Protein sequence: CASSRTSGGVYEQYF.

This clonotype was recorded once. This sequence joins TRBV12-3 or TRBV12-4 and TRBJ2-1; no reliable D call. The J call may be incorrect, as the DNA end agrees better with TRBJ2-7. CDR3 size: 14 residues. The CDR3 loop reads CASSGRSSYNEQYF. CDR3 in DNA: TGTGCCAGCAGCGGCCGGAGCTCCTACAATGAGCAGTACTTC.

The rearrangement links TRBV6-5 to TRBJ1-5; the D gene is possibly TRBD1 (5 bases). Trimming took off 0 bases at V and 4 bases at J, with 7 bases between the two ends. This CDR3 is built from 14 residues. Germline V gene lookup returns CDR1 MNHEY and CDR2 SVGAGI. The CDR3 region is CASSYSTANQPQHF. CDR3 bases: TGTGCCAGCAGTTACTCGACAGCAAATCAGCCCCAGCATTTT.

In this sample, this clonotype turned up a few times. The chain employs TRBV5-1 and TRBJ1-2; 10 positions agree with TRBD1. Per the germline V gene, CDR1 is SGHRS and CDR2 is YFSETQ. Unmatched junction bases numbered 8, after V lost 4 bases and J lost 5 bases. The CDR3 totals 15 residues. The CDR3 spells CASSPGQGGVYGYTF. In DNA form, the CDR3 reads TGCGCCAGCAGCCCCGGACAGGGGGGGGTTTATGGCTACACCTTC.

In this sample, this clonotype turned up a few times. The CDR3 DNA is TGCGCCAGCAGCGAGACCGGCGATATCGGGTACTTC. Its protein is CASSETGDIGYF. This chain links TRBV5-1 with TRBJ2-7; D is unclear. Germline values: CDR1 SGHRS, CDR2 YFSETQ. The germline V and J ends were trimmed by 4 bases and 12 bases, with 17 bases remaining between them. The CDR3 loop spans 12 amino acids.

This clonotype has only a few counts. The gene calls are TRBV20-1 and TRBJ2-1, with TRBD2 as a possible D gene (6 bases). The CDR3 totals 14 residues. Germline assignment: CDR1 DFQATT and CDR2 SNEGSKA (reference sequence). V was pared by 1 base and J by 1 base, with 8 bases between. CDR3 nucleotides: TGCAGTGCTAGAGCGGGGAGGTCCTACAATGAGCAGTTCTTC. Its translation is CSARAGRSYNEQFF.

CDR3 nucleotide sequence: TGTGCCAGCTCACCACGGGACAGCCCTTATGGCTACACCTTC. Translation gives CASSPRDSPYGYTF. The rearrangement links TRBV18 to TRBJ1-2, with TRBD1 matching 7 bases. V was pared by 1 base and J by 5 bases, with 4 bases of the junction left unmatched. CDR1 KGHSH and CDR2 LQKENI come from the germline V gene. This CDR3 is built from 14 residues.

The chain recombines TRBV18 with TRBJ1-2; D possibly corresponds to TRBD1 (6 bases). This CDR3 is 16 amino acids long. The V gene's germline CDR1 is KGHSH and CDR2 LQKENI. V lost 5 bases to trimming and J lost 2 bases, with 18 bases between them. The CDR3 nucleotides are TGTGCCAGCTCATCGGGGGCCGCGGCCTCCAACTATGGCTACACCTTC. Translated, it gives CASSSGAAASNYGYTF.

This chain joins TRBV25-1 and TRBJ1-6; weak D call: TRBD1 (5 bases). The CDR3 contains 15 residues. The germline CDR1 and CDR2 sequences are MGHDK and SYGVNS. Trimming stripped 2 bases from V and 4 bases from J, with 9 bases between. The CDR3 nucleotides read TGTGCCAGCAGTGAAACAGGACGTTATAATTCACCCCTCCACTTT. Its translation is CASSETGRYNSPLHF.

The chain links TRBV6-2 or TRBV6-3 to TRBJ2-1; 11 bases match TRBD2. The DNA end lines up better with TRBJ2-7; the J call may be wrong. The germline gives CDR1 MNHEY, CDR2 SVGEGT. CDR3 length equals 15 residues. CDR3 DNA sequence: TGTGCCAGCTTACTGAGACTAGCGGGATACAATGAGCAGTACTTC. Translation gives CASLLRLAGYNEQYF.

J is TRBJ1-1 and V is TRBV27; no clear D gene. CDR1 and CDR2 from the germline V gene are MNHEY and SMNVEV (reference sequence). The V end was cut by 2 bases, the J end by 4 bases, with 11 bases between. This CDR3 has 14 residues. CDR3 region: CASSLAGRATEAFF. The CDR3 bases are TGTGCCAGCAGTTTAGCTGGCCGGGCCACTGAAGCTTTCTTT.

In this sample, this clonotype turned up a few times. The chain is built from TRBV20-1 and TRBJ1-6; D is uncertain. Germline lookup yields CDR1 DFQATT and CDR2 SNEGSKA (reference sequence). Trimming took off 3 bases at V and 6 bases at J, with 12 bases between the two ends. CDR3 length: 14 residues. The chain's CDR3 is CSASTWLTNSPLHF. CDR3 DNA sequence: TGCAGTGCTAGTACGTGGCTGACTAATTCACCCCTCCACTTT.

This clonotype was found many times. The V call is TRBV29-1, the J call TRBJ2-1; 7 bases agree with TRBD2. The CDR3 consists of 16 residues. Germline V gene sequence: CDR1 SQVTM, CDR2 ANQGSEA. With V trimmed by 3 bases and J by 10 bases, 18 bases remained unmatched. This CDR3 is CSVDLAGTTASDEQFF. Here the CDR3 DNA reads TGCAGCGTTGATCTTGCTGGGACTACCGCTTCTGACGAGCAGTTCTTC.

V gene TRBV20-1 combines with J gene TRBJ1-1; D is uncertain. Germline V gene data show CDR1 as DFQATT and CDR2 as SNEGSKA (reference sequence). V was pared by 5 bases and J by 0 bases, with 19 bases between. CDR3 length equals 16 residues. The CDR3 sequence: CSASPGIFNMNTEAFF. The CDR3 DNA follows: TGCAGTGCTTCTCCCGGGATATTTAACATGAACACTGAAGCTTTCTTT.

CDR3 sequence (DNA): TGTGCCAGCGGTTCTCTGACAGGAGATCAGCCCCAGCATTTT. Protein: CASGSLTGDQPQHF. The rearrangement links TRBV27 to TRBJ1-5; D might be TRBD1 (6 bases). The germline V gene encodes CDR1 MNHEY and CDR2 SMNVEV (reference sequence). Deletions cut 8 bases from V and 5 bases from J, with 16 bases between. This CDR3 region has 14 residues.

This clonotype occurred a few times. The chain uses TRBV6-2 or TRBV6-3 and TRBJ2-3, with 10 nucleotides matching TRBD1. The V and J ends lost 2 bases and 10 bases, in that order; junction bases with no gene match: 0. The CDR3 consists of 12 residues. The germline V gene has CDR1 MNHEY and CDR2 SVGEGT. This chain's CDR3 is CASSYGTGAQYF. The CDR3, as DNA: TGTGCCAGCAGTTACGGGACAGGGGCGCAGTATTTT.

Only a few counts were recorded for this clonotype. The V and J genes are TRBV9 and TRBJ2-3; 8 bases match TRBD2. CDR3 length: 15 residues. V gave up 3 bases and J gave up 4 bases; unmatched junction bases: 7. Germline values: CDR1 SGDLS, CDR2 YYNGEE. The CDR3 coding sequence is TGTGCCAGCAGCGGAAACGGGGGGGCGCCAGATACGCAGTATTTT. As protein: CASSGNGGAPDTQYF.

This clonotype was detected only once. The gene calls are TRBV25-1 and TRBJ1-1; D remains ambiguous. Trimming removed 2 bases from V and 3 bases from J, with 13 bases in between. The CDR3 totals 15 residues. CDR1 and CDR2 from the germline V gene are MGHDK and SYGVNS. In DNA, the CDR3 is TGTGCCAGCAGTGAAAATACCGGGTTTGACACTGAAGCTTTCTTT. This translates into CASSENTGFDTEAFF.

This clonotype was observed a few times. The V call is TRBV20-1, the J call TRBJ2-1; D unresolved. The CDR3 contains 12 residues. The germline V gene encodes CDR1 DFQATT and CDR2 SNEGSKA (reference sequence). The CDR3 sequence: CRGVLGPNEQFF. Here the CDR3 DNA reads TGCAGAGGAGTTCTTGGGCCCAATGAGCAGTTCTTC.

This clonotype was seen only a few times. The V gene is TRBV5-1, the J gene TRBJ2-3; no reliable D call. V lost 0 bases, J lost 3 bases, and 8 bases lay in between. Germline V gives CDR1 SGHRS, CDR2 YFSETQ. The CDR3 spans 14 residues. In DNA, the CDR3 is TGCGCCAGCAGCTTGGACAGCCTAACAGATACGCAGTATTTT. This encodes CASSLDSLTDTQYF.

V is TRBV29-1 and J is TRBJ1-2; D perhaps matches TRBD1 (5 bases). Between the trimmed V and J ends, which lost 5 bases and 4 bases, there was a span of 11 bases. The CDR3 extends over 12 amino acids. Per the germline V gene, CDR1 is SQVTM and CDR2 is ANQGSEA. The CDR3 region is CSVQGPGYGYTF. The CDR3 DNA follows: TGCAGCGTTCAGGGACCCGGCTATGGCTACACCTTC. The complete variable domain, with remaining parts taken from reference TRBV29-1 and TRBJ1-2, reads SAVISQKPSRDICQRGTSLTIQCQVDSQVTMMFWYRQQPGQSLTLIATANQGSEATYESGFVIDKFPISRPNLTFSTLTVSNMSPEDSSIYLCSVQGPGYGYTFGSGTRLTVV.

V gene TRBV7-2 combines with J gene TRBJ1-1; D is ambiguous. Per the germline V gene, CDR1 is SGHTA and CDR2 is FQGNSA. The CDR3 contains 11 residues. V was clipped by 2 bases and J by 8 bases, with 6 bases between them. The CDR3 loop reads CASSLIVEAFF. In DNA form, the CDR3 reads TGTGCCAGCAGCTTAATCGTAGAAGCTTTCTTT.

Concerning this clonotype itself: An end of the junction differs from the germline gene, which may be a read error. The rearrangement links TRBV6-1 to TRBJ1-1; TRBD1 might be the D (6 bases). The CDR3 loop spans 14 amino acids. Germline assignment: CDR1 MNHNS and CDR2 SASEGT. DNA of the CDR3: TGTGCCAGCAGTGAAGACAGGGCGAACACTGAGGCTTTCTTT. Translating gives CASSEDRANTEAFF.

This chain uses TRBV6-6 with TRBJ2-7, with D tentatively TRBD2 (6 bases). V dropped 0 bases and J dropped 2 bases, with 14 bases sitting between them. Per the germline V gene, CDR1 is MNHNY and CDR2 is SVGAGI (reference sequence). This CDR3 has 16 amino acids. The CDR3 DNA follows: TGTGCCAGCAGTTACTCGGGACTTTCGGGAACCTACGAGCAGTACTTC. Protein: CASSYSGLSGTYEQYF.

The rearrangement links TRBV24-1 to TRBJ2-1; 8 positions match TRBD1. Germline loops: CDR1 KGHDR, CDR2 SFDVKD. The CDR3 is 13 residues long. V was pared by 5 bases and J by 5 bases, with 1 base of the junction left unmatched. The CDR3 DNA reads TGTGCCACCAGTGGGACAGGGAACAATGAGCAGTTCTTC. Translating gives CATSGTGNNEQFF.

The chain is built from TRBV10-3 and TRBJ1-1; maybe TRBD1 (6 bases). V was trimmed by 3 bases and J by 4 bases, leaving 12 bases between them. This CDR3 is 14 amino acids long. CDR1 ENHRY and CDR2 SYGVKD come from the germline V gene. The DNA for the CDR3 is TGTGCCATCAGTGACAGGGGTGGCTTCACTGAAGCTTTCTTT. Protein product: CAISDRGGFTEAFF.

This chain connects TRBV20-1 to TRBJ2-3; tentatively, D is TRBD2 (6 bases). Germline V gene lookup returns CDR1 DFQATT and CDR2 SNEGSKA (reference sequence). This CDR3 is 15 amino acids long. The germline V and J ends were trimmed by 0 bases and 1 base, with 11 bases remaining between them. The chain's CDR3 is CSARDLAGRTDTQYF. For the CDR3, the DNA is TGCAGTGCTAGAGATCTTGCGGGGCGCACAGATACGCAGTATTTT.

The V and J genes are TRBV6-1 and TRBJ1-4, with unresolved D. Trimming removed 5 bases from V and 7 bases from J, with 14 bases in between. CDR3 length equals 14 residues. The germline CDR1 and CDR2 sequences are MNHNS and SASEGT. The CDR3 region is CASSRSLRGEKLFF. The CDR3 DNA sequence: TGTGCCAGCAGTCGCAGCCTCCGAGGTGAAAAACTGTTTTTT.

V is TRBV29-1 and J is TRBJ2-1, with 12 bases lining up with TRBD2. The CDR3 covers 14 residues. Germline CDR1 and CDR2: SQVTM and ANQGSEA. Trimming removed 4 bases from V and 7 bases from J; junction bases left unmatched: 5. The CDR3 sequence: CSVVSSGGANEQFF. CDR3 nucleotide sequence: TGCAGCGTTGTGTCTAGCGGGGGGGCTAATGAGCAGTTCTTC.

Note on this clonotype: One base away lies a much larger clone, so this may be a sequencing read error. V is TRBV9 and J is TRBJ2-6; 10 positions agree with TRBD1. Per the germline V gene, CDR1 is SGDLS and CDR2 is YYNGEE. This CDR3 contains 22 residues. DNA of the CDR3: TGTGCCAGCAGCGCCTCCGTCGCGGGTTGGGGACAGGGGAGGTATGGGGCCAACGCCCTGACTTTC. As protein: CASSASVAGWGQGRYGANALTF.